This T cell receptor (beta chain) comes out of a study of shared clonotypes between healthy human individuals. On ten immunoSEQ deep assay plates, unsorted PBMC DNA was sequenced. The table came from immunoSEQ multiplex PCR; TCRdb's copy has only in-frame clones and leaves some out. The repertoire has about 450,000 clones, roughly 85% of them found once; the top ten carry about 12%. The V gene end was trimmed by 3 bases and the J gene end by 2 bases; junction bases not matched to a gene: 13. The CDR3 totals 18 residues. The germline gives CDR1 SQVTM, CDR2 ANQGSEA. Sequenced sample: PBMCs. This chain joins TRBV29-1 and TRBJ2-3; 11 bases align to TRBD1. This TCR derives from a woman aged 40 to 50 in good health. Some clones in this sample may be carry-over from other donors' samples. CDR3: CSVDRTGGAPGVTDTQYF. As DNA, the CDR3 is TGCAGCGTTGATAGGACAGGGGGCGCCCCGGGGGTCACAGATACGCAGTATTTT.